This T cell receptor beta chain derives from a study of identical twins. Template switching supplied a universal primer site; unique molecular identifiers were carried on the cDNA. One entry per CDR3 protein, called by TCRdb with MiXCR from the 5' RACE reads. The table has roughly 1,500,000 distinct CDR3 sequences, 25% to 35% seen once; the top ten hold 0.25% to 0.3%. From germline, CDR1 is SQVTM and CDR2 ANQGSEA. This CDR3 spans 15 amino acids. As to this clonotype: The antigen remains undetermined. One end of the junction does not line up with germline, which may come from a read error.

Whole-study findings and limits: Carriage of fewer insertions was seen in abundant cord blood beta clonotypes, whereas memory repertoires showed none. Those out-of-frame alpha sequences shared by twins showed an excess of low generation probability.

V is TRBV29-1 and J is TRBJ1-2; D is possibly TRBD1 (5 bases). Specimen: cord blood. The sequence came from a newborn girl in good health. CDR3 in amino acids: CSVEDAAGTNYGYTF. The CDR3 DNA reads TGCAGCGTTGAAGATGCGGCAGGGACTAACTATGGCTACACTTTC.